This TCR beta chain originates from a study of human T cells and chemical hapten exposure. TCRdb called the RACE reads again in MiXCR, with one record for every CDR3 protein. The sample has 89,000 or so distinct CDR3 sequences; more than 6.5% are singletons. Study conclusions and caveats: Expanded TCR sets contained significantly more large CDR3 similarity clusters than controls.

Note on this clonotype: What it binds is not known.

The CDR3 loop spans 14 amino acids. V was clipped by 2 bases and J by 6 bases, with 12 bases between them. Per the germline V gene, CDR1 is SGHDT and CDR2 is YYEEEE. Noted time point: patch test 2, 6 weeks after DPC sensitization. The treatment here: therapeutic diphenylcyclopropenone sensitization with weekly scalp DPC. The source is a woman aged 25 to 39 with alopecia areata. Some clones in this sample may be carry-over from other donors' samples. The sample here was whole blood, taken in connection with sensitization to the hapten diphenylcyclopropenone (DPC). V gene TRBV5-6 combines with J gene TRBJ1-5; no clear D gene. The chain's CDR3 is CASSLRPLGQPQHF. CDR3 DNA: TGTGCCAGCAGCTTAAGACCACTCGGTCAGCCCCAGCATTTT.